Presented here are 2 T cell receptor beta chains from one specimen sequenced in a study of T cells in Graves' hyperthyroidism and ophthalmopathy. Amplified regions were TCR beta CDR3 sequences from RNA transcripts. The TCR CDR3 was amplified in a first-round RT-PCR using the HTBI primer set. One entry per CDR3 protein, called by TCRdb with MiXCR from the multiplex PCR reads. The profile shows a few hundred thousand distinct CDR3 sequences, more than 15% of them singletons. Sample: blood. These receptor sequences come from a middle-aged woman with Graves' ophthalmopathy.

The sample holds many counts of this clonotype. This sequence joins TRBV11-2 and TRBJ2-3, with TRBD1 identical over 9 bases. Germline values: CDR1 SGHAT, CDR2 FQNNGV. Germline trimming cut 2 bases from V and 3 bases from J; bases unmatched to any gene: 9. This CDR3 region has 17 residues. In DNA, the CDR3 is TGTGCCAGCAGCTTACTACCCGGGACAGGGATTACAGATACGCAGTATTTT. Protein sequence: CASSLLPGTGITDTQYF.

In its sample, this clonotype was seen a few times. This sequence joins TRBV28 and TRBJ2-7, with 10 bases fitting TRBD2. The CDR3 is 14 amino acids. Germline values: CDR1 MDHEN, CDR2 SYDVKM. V shed 7 bases, J shed 2 bases, and the junction held 5 bases outside the gene matches. The CDR3 nucleotides read TGTGCCAGCACCCTAGCGGGAGTCACCTACGAGCAGTACTTC. Amino acid sequence: CASTLAGVTYEQYF.